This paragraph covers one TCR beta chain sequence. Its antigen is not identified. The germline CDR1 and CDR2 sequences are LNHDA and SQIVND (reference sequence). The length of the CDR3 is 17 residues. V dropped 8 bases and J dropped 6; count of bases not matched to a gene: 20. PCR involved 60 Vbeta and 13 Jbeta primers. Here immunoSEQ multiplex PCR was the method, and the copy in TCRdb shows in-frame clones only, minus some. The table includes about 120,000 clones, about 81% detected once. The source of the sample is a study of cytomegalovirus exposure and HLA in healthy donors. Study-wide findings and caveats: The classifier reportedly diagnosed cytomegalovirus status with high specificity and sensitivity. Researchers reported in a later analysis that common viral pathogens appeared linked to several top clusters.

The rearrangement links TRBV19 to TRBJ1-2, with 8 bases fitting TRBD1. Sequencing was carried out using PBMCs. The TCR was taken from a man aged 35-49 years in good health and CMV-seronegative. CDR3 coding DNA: TGTGCCAGTGGGAGAAGTGGCCAGGGGGCACTGTTGGATGGCTACACCTTC. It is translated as CASGRSGQGALLDGYTF.